This record looks at one T cell receptor (beta chain) sequence and its context. No antigen is known for it. This sample is part of a study of B cell selection in AIRE deficiency. Study-wide findings and caveats: About 30% of healthy-shared Treg TCRbeta sequences appeared in patient Tconv cells. AIRE-deficient Tconv and Treg repertoires matched healthy donors in TCRBV, CDR3 length, diversity.

The sorted conventional CD4 T cells were gated as CD4+CD127+. The assay was immunoSEQ multiplex PCR, and TCRdb's table has in-frame clones only and misses some. The repertoire includes about 25,000 clones, 90% to 96% of them detected once, and approximately 0.2% sits in the top ten. From germline, CDR1 is ENHRY and CDR2 SYGVKD. V was trimmed by 3 bases and J by 0 bases, leaving 12 bases between them. The CDR3 extends over 15 amino acids. V gene TRBV10-3 combines with J gene TRBJ2-7; D is uncertain. Sequencing was performed on CD4+CD127+ conventional T cells sorted from PBMCs. This TCR was recovered from a human donor in good health. CDR3 DNA: TGTGCCATCAGTGATGGTACTTCTAGCTCCTACGAGCAGTACTTC. Amino acids: CAISDGTSSSYEQYF.